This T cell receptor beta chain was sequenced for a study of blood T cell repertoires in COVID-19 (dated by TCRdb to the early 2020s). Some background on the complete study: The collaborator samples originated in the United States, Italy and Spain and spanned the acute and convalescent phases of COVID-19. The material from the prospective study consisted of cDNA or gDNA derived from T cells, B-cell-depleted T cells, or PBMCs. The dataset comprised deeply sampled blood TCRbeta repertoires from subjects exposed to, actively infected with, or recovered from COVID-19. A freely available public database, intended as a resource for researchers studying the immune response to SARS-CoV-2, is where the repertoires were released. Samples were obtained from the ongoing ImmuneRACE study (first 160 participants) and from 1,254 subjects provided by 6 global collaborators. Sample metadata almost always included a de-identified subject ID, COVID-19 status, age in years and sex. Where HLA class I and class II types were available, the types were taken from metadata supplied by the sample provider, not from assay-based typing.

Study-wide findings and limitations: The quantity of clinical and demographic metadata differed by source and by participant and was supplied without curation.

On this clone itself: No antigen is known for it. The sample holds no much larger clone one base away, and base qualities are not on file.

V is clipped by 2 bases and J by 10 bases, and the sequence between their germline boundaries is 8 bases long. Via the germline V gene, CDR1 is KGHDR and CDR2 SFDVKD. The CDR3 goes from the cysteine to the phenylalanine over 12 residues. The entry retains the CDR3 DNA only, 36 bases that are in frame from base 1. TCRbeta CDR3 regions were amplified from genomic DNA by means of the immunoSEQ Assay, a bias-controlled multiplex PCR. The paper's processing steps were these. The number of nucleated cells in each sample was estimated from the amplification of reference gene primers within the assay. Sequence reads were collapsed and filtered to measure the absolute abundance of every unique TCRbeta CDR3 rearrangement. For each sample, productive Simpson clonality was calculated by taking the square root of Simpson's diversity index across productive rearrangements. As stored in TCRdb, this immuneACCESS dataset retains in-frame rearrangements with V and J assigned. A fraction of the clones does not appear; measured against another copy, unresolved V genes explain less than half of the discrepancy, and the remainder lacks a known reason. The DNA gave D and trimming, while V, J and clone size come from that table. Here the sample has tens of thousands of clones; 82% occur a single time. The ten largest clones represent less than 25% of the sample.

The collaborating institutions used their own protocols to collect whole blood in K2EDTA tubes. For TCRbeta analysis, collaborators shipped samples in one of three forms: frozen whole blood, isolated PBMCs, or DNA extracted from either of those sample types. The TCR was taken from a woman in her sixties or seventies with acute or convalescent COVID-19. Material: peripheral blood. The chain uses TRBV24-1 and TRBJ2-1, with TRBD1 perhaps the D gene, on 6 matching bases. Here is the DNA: TGTGCCACCAGTGATTCAGGGGAAGAGCAGTTCTTC. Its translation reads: CATSDSGEEQFF.